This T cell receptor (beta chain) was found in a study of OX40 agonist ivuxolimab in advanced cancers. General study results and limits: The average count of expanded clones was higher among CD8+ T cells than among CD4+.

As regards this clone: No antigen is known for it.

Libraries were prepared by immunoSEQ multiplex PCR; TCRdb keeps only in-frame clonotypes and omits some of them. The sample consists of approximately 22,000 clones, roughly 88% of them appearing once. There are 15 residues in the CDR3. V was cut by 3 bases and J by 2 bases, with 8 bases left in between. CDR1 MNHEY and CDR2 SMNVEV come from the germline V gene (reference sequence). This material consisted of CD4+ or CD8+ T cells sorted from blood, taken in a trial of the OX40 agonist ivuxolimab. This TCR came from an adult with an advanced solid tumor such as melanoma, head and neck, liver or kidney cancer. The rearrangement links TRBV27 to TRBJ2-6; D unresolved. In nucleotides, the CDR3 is TGTGCCAGCAGTTTTTGGGTCCCTGGGGCCAACGTCCTGACTTTC. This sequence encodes CASSFWVPGANVLTF.